Sequencing of this T cell receptor (beta chain) was carried out in a study of blood T cell repertoires in COVID-19. Study-level background: There were acute and convalescent COVID-19 samples, and they came from the United States, Italy and Spain.

Clinical history reported by participants formed the basis on which cohorts were assigned. Cohort 3 recovery required two negative PCRs, clearance, or symptom resolution. In the source study's methods: Using reference gene primer amplification, nucleated cell counts were estimated. Sequencing used immunoSEQ multiplex PCR; TCRdb keeps in-frame clones, though not all of them. V, J and clone size derive from that table, while D and trimming were established from the DNA sequence. The sample consists of 220,000 or so clones, roughly 86% of them appearing once. This CDR3 contains 12 residues. Germline V gene sequence: CDR1 MGHRA, CDR2 YSYEKL. Unmatched junction bases numbered 2, after V lost 3 bases and J lost 7 bases.

The clonotype originates from a woman aged 45-65 years who had recovered from COVID-19. The sample taken for sequencing was PBMCs or T cells enriched from blood (not recorded which). The V gene is TRBV4-1, the J gene TRBJ2-7; TRBD1 matches 8 bases. The CDR3 is CASSHTGGEQYF. CDR3 in DNA: TGCGCCAGCAGCCATACAGGGGGGGAGCAGTACTTC.